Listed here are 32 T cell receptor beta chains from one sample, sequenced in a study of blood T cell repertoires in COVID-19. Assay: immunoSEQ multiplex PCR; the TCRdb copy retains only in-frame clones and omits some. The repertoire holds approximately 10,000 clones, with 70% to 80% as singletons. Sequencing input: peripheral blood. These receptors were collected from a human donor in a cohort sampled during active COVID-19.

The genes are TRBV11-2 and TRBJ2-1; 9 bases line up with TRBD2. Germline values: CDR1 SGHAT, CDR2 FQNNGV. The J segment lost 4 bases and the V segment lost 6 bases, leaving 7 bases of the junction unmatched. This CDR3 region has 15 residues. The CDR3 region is CASRNLAGRYNEQFF. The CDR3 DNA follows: TGTGCCAGCAGGAATCTAGCGGGGAGATACAATGAGCAGTTCTTC.

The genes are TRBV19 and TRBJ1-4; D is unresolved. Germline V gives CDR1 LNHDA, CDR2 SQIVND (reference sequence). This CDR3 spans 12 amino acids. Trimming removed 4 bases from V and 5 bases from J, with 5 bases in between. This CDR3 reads CASSRRNEKLFF. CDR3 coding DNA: TGTGCCAGTAGTAGGAGGAATGAAAAACTGTTTTTT. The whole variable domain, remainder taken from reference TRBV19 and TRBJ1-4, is DGGITQSPKYLFRKEGQNVTLSCEQNLNHDAMYWYRQDPGQGLRLIYYSQIVNDFQKGDIAEGYSVSREKKESFPLTVTSAQKNPTAFYLCASSRRNEKLFFGSGTQLSVL.

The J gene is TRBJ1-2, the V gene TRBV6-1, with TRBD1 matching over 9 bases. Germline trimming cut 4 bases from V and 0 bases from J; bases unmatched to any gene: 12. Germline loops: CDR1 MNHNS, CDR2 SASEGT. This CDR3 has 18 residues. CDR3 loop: CASSGDSGTGWTNYGYTF. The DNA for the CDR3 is TGTGCCAGCAGTGGAGATTCCGGGACAGGGTGGACTAACTATGGCTACACCTTC.

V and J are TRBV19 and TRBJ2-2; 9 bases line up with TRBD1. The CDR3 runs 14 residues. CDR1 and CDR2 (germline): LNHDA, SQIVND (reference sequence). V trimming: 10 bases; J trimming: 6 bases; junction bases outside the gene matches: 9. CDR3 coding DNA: TGTGCCACAAAACCGGGACAGGGTGCCGGGGAGCTGTTTTTT. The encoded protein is CATKPGQGAGELFF.

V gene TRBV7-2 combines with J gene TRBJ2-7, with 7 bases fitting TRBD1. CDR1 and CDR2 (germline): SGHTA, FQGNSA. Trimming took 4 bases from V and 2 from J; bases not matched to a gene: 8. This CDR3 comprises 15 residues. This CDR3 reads CASSSRTGQPYEQYF. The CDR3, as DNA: TGTGCCAGCAGCTCTCGGACAGGCCAGCCCTACGAGCAGTACTTC.

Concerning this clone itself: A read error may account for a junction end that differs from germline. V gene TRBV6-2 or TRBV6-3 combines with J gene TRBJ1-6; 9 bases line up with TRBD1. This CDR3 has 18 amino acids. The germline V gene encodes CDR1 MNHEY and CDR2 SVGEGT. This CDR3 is CASRYSPGQGSYNSPLHF. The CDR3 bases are TGTGCCAGCAGATACTCACCGGGACAGGGATCCTATAATTCACCCCTCCACTTT.

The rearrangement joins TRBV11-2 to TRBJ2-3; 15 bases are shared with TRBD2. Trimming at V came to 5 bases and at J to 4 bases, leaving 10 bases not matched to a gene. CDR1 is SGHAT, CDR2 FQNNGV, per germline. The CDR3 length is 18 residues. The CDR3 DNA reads TGTGCCAGCAGCCCGCTAGGACTAGCGGGGGGGCAGGCAGATACGCAGTATTTT. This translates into CASSPLGLAGGQADTQYF.

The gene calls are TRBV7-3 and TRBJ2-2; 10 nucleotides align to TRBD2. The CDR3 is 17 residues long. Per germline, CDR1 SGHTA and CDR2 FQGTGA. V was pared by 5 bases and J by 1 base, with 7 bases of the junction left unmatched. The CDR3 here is CASSAASGGQNTGELFF. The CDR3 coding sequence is TGTGCCAGCAGCGCAGCTAGCGGGGGCCAGAACACCGGGGAGCTGTTTTTT.

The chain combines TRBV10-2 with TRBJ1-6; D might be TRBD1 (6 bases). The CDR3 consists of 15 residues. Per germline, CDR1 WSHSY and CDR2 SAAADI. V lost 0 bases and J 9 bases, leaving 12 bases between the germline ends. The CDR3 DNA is TGCGCCAGCAGTGAGTCGCTGGGGGCCGGTTCACCCCTCCACTTT. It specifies CASSESLGAGSPLHF.

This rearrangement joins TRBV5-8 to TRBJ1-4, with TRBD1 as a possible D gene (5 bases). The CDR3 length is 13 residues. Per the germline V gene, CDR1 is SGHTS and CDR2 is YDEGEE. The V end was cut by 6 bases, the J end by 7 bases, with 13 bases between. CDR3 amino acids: CASNTGGVEKLFF. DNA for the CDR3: TGTGCCAGCAACACTGGAGGGGTTGAAAAACTGTTTTTT.

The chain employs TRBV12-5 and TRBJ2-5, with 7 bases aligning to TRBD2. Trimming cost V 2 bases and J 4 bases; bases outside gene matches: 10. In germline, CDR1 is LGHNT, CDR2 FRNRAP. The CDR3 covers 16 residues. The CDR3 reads CASGLIIHGEGETQYF. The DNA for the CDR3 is TGTGCTAGTGGTTTGATAATACACGGGGAGGGAGAGACCCAGTACTTC.

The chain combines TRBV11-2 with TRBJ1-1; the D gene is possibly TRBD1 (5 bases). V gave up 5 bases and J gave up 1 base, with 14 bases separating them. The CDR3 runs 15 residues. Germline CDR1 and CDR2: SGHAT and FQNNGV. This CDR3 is CASSQAGMPNTEAFF. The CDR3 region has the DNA TGTGCCAGCAGCCAAGCAGGGATGCCGAACACTGAAGCTTTCTTT.

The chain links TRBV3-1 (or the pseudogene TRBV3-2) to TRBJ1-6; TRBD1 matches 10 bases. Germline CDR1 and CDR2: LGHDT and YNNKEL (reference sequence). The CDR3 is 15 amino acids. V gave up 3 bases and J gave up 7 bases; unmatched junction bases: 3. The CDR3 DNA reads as TGTGCCAGCAGCCACGGGGGACAGGGGAATTCACCCCTCCACTTT. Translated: CASSHGGQGNSPLHF.

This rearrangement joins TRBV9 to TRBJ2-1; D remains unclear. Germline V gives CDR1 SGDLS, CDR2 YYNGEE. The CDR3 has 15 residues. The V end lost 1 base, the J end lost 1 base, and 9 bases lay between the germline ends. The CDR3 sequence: CASSVSGGSYNEQFF. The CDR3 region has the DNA TGTGCCAGCAGCGTATCTGGCGGATCCTACAATGAGCAGTTCTTC.

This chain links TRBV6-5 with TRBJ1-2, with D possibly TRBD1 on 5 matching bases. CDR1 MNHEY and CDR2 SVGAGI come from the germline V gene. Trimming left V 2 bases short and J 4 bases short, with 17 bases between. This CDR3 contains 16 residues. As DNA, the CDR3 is TGTGCCAGCAGTTACGACTCGGACACCTTGGGCTATGGCTACACCTTC. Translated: CASSYDSDTLGYGYTF.

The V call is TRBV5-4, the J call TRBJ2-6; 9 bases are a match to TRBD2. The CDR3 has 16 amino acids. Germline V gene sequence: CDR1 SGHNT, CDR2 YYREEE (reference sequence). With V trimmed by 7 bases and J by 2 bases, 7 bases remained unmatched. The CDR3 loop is CASHAGGRTGANVLTF. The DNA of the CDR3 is TGTGCCAGCCACGCGGGGGGGAGGACTGGGGCCAACGTCCTGACTTTC.

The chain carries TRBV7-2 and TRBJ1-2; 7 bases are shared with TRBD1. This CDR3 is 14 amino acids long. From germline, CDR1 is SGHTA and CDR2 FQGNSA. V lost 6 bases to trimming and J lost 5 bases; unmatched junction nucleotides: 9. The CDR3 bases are TGTGCCAGCAGAGGGGGGACAGTGACTTATGGCTACACCTTC. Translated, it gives CASRGGTVTYGYTF.

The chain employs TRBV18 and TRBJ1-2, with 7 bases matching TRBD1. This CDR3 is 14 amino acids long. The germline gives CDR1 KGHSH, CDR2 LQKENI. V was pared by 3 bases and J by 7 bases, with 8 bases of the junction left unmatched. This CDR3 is CASSPTRGLAGYTF. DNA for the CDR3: TGTGCCAGCTCACCTACAAGGGGGCTGGCTGGCTACACCTTC.

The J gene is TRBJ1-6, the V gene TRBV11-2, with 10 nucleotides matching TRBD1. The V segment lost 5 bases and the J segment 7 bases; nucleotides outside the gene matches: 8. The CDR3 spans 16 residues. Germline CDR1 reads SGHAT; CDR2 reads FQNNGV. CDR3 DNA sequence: TGTGCCAGCAGCACAGGGACAGGGGTTGGCAATTCACCCCTCCACTTT. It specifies CASSTGTGVGNSPLHF. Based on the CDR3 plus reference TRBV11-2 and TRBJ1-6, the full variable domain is EAGVAQSPRYKIIEKRQSVAFWCNPISGHATLYWYQQILGQGPKLLIQFQNNGVVDDSQLPKDRFSAERLKGVDSTLKIQPAKLEDSAVYLCASSTGTGVGNSPLHFGNGTRLTVT.

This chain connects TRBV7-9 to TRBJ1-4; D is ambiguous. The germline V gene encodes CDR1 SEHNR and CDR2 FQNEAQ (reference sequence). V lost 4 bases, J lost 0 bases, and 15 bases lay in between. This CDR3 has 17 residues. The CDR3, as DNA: TGTGCCAGCAGCTCCCGTAGGCGGGCTGCAACTAATGAAAAACTGTTTTTT. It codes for CASSSRRRAATNEKLFF.

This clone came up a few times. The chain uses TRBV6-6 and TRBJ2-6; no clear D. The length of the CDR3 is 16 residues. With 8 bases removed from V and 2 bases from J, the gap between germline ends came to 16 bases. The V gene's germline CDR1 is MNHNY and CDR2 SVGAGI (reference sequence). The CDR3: CASGDSTSAGANVLTF. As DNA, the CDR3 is TGTGCCAGCGGTGACTCGACATCGGCTGGGGCCAACGTCCTGACTTTC.

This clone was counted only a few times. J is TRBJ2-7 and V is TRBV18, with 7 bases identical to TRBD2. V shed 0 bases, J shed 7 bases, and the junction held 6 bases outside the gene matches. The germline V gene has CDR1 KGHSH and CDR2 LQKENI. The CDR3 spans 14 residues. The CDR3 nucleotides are TGTGCCAGCTCACCACCTAACGCGGGGGATGAGCAGTACTTC. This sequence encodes CASSPPNAGDEQYF. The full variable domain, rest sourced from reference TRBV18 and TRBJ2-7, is NAGVMQNPRHLVRRRGQEARLRCSPMKGHSHVYWYRQLPEEGLKFMVYLQKENIIDESGMPKERFSAEFPKEGPSILRIQQVVRGDSAAYFCASSPPNAGDEQYFGPGTRLTVT.

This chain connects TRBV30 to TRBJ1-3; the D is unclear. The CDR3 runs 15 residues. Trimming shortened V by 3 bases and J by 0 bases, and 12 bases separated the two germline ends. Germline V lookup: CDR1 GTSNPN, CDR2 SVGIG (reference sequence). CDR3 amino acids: CAWRSLGSSGNTIYF. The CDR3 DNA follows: TGTGCCTGGAGGAGCTTGGGCAGCTCTGGAAACACCATATATTTT.

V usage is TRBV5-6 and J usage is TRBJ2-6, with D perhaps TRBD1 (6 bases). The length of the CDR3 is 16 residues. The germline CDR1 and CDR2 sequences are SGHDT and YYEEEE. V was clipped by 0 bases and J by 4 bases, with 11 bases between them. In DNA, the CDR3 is TGTGCCAGCAGCTTGGCAGGGGCGCTCGGGGCCAACGTCCTGACTTTC. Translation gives CASSLAGALGANVLTF.

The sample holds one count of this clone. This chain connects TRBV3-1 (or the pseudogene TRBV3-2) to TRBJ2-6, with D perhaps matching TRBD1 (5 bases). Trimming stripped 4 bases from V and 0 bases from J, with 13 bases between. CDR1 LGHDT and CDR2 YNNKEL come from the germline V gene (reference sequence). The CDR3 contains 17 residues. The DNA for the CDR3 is TGTGCCAGCAGCCCGCGACAGTTCAGCTCTGGGGCCAACGTCCTGACTTTC. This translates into CASSPRQFSSGANVLTF.

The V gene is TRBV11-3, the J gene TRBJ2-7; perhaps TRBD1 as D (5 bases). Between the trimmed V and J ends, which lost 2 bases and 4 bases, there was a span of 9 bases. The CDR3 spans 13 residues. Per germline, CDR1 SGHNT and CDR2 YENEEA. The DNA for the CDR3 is TGTGCCAGCAGCTTAAAGACAGTTTACGAGCAGTACTTC. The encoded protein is CASSLKTVYEQYF.

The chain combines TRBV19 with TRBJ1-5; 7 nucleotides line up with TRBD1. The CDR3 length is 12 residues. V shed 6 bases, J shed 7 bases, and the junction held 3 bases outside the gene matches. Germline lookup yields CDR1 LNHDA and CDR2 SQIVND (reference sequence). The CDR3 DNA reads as TGTGCCAGTAGGCAGGGGGGACAGCCCCAGCATTTT. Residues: CASRQGGQPQHF.

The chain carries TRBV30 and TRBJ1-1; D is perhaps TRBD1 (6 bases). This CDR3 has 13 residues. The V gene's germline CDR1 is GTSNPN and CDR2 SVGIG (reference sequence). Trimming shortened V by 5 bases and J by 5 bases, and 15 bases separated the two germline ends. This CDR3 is CAWAIRGGTEAFF. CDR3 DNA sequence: TGTGCCTGGGCCATCCGAGGGGGAACTGAAGCTTTCTTT.

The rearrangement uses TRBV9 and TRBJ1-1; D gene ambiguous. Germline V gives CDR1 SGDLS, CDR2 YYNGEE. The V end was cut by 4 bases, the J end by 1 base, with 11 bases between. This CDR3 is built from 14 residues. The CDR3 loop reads CASSPRWANTEAFF. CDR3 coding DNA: TGTGCCAGCAGCCCTCGATGGGCGAACACTGAAGCTTTCTTT.

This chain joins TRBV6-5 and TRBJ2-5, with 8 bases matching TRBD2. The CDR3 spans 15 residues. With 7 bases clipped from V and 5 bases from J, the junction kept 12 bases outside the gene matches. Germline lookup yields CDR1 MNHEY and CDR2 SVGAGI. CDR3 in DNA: TGTGCCAGCACCAAACCCGGGACTAGTGGGGAGACCCAGTACTTC. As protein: CASTKPGTSGETQYF.

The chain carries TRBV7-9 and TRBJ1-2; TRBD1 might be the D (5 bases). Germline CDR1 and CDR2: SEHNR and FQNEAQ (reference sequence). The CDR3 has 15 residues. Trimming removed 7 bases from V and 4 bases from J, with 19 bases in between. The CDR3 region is CASIERGGIGYGYTF. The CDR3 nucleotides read TGTGCCAGCATCGAAAGGGGAGGAATAGGCTATGGCTACACCTTC.

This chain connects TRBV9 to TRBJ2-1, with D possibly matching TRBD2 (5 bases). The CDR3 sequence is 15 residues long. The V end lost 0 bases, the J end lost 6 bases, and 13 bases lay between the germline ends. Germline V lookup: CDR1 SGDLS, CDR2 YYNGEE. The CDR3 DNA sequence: TGTGCCAGCAGCGTAGGGGCTAGCATTATCAATGAGCAGTTCTTC. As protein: CASSVGASIINEQFF.